This is a list of T cell receptor beta chains from one sample in a study of CD8+CD57+ T cells in acquired aplastic anemia. TCRdb processed the reads anew with MiXCR; each CDR3 protein has one entry. The sample yields more than 100,000 distinct CDR3 sequences, 41% seen once. The sequencing input was sorted CD4+, CD8+, or CD8+CD57+ T cells (not recorded which) from PBMCs. The receptors originated from a human donor in good health, serving as a control. Each CDR3 is given with its conserved first and last residue. Fields, in order: CDR3 protein, CDR3 DNA, D gene, V gene, clone size, J gene. A D gene is named only where the DNA matches it firmly. A clone size is listed for some rows: how often the clone was seen (once, few, many), or a class if it is expanded.

cdr3_aa: CASGYRGSLHF
cdr3_nt: TGTGCCAGCGGCTACAGGGGTTCCCTCCACTTT
d_call: TRBD1
v_call: TRBV27
clone_size: many
j_call: TRBJ1-6

cdr3_aa: CASSPRTGHSGNTIYF
cdr3_nt: TGTGCCAGCAGCCCCCGGACAGGCCACTCTGGAAACACCATATATTTT
d_call: TRBD1
v_call: TRBV5-6
clone_size: -
j_call: TRBJ1-3

cdr3_aa: CATSQGKGNTIYF
cdr3_nt: TGTGCCACCAGCCAGGGGAAAGGAAACACCATATATTTT
d_call: -
v_call: TRBV24-1
clone_size: few
j_call: TRBJ1-3

cdr3_aa: CASSLGSEQPQHF
cdr3_nt: TGTGCCAGCAGCTTAGGTAGCGAGCAGCCCCAGCATTTT
d_call: -
v_call: TRBV7-9
clone_size: -
j_call: TRBJ1-5

cdr3_aa: CAITQTSGRVSTDTQYF
cdr3_nt: TGTGCCATCACCCAGACTAGCGGGAGAGTTAGCACAGATACGCAGTATTTT
d_call: TRBD2
v_call: TRBV10-3
clone_size: -
j_call: TRBJ2-3

cdr3_aa: CSGELVGLEAFF
cdr3_nt: TGCAGCGGTGAACTCGTCGGTCTCGAAGCTTTCTTT
d_call: -
v_call: TRBV29-1
clone_size: -
j_call: TRBJ1-1

cdr3_aa: CASSLTSDDTQYF
cdr3_nt: TGTGCCAGCAGCTTAACTAGCGACGATACGCAGTATTTT
d_call: TRBD2
v_call: TRBV7-2
clone_size: once
j_call: TRBJ2-3

cdr3_aa: CASSLGDRAQLFF
cdr3_nt: TGTGCCAGCAGCTTGGGGGACAGGGCGCAACTGTTTTTT
d_call: TRBD1
v_call: TRBV5-4
clone_size: many
j_call: TRBJ1-4

cdr3_aa: CATSSSRGPRGYTF
cdr3_nt: TGTGCCACCAGTTCCAGTAGGGGGCCTCGGGGCTACACCTTC
d_call: TRBD1
v_call: TRBV24-1
clone_size: many
j_call: TRBJ1-2

cdr3_aa: CASTGLGAYEQYF
cdr3_nt: TGTGCCAGCACAGGGTTGGGGGCCTACGAGCAGTACTTC
d_call: -
v_call: TRBV25-1
clone_size: -
j_call: TRBJ2-7

cdr3_aa: CASTTGPPGANVLTF
cdr3_nt: TGTGCCAGCACAACAGGCCCCCCTGGGGCCAACGTCCTGACTTTC
d_call: -
v_call: TRBV2
clone_size: -
j_call: TRBJ2-6

cdr3_aa: CASSLFQDSSYEQYF
cdr3_nt: TGTGCCAGCAGTCTCTTCCAGGACAGCTCCTACGAGCAGTACTTC
d_call: -
v_call: TRBV25-1
clone_size: -
j_call: TRBJ2-7

cdr3_aa: CATSDYPYETQYF
cdr3_nt: TGTGCCACCAGTGATTACCCGTACGAGACCCAGTACTTC
d_call: -
v_call: TRBV24-1
clone_size: -
j_call: TRBJ2-5

cdr3_aa: CSVARTSNTGELFF
cdr3_nt: TGCAGCGTTGCACGCACCTCGAACACCGGGGAGCTGTTTTTT
d_call: -
v_call: TRBV29-1
clone_size: many
j_call: TRBJ2-2

cdr3_aa: CSAQDQETQYF
cdr3_nt: TGCAGTGCACAGGACCAAGAGACCCAGTACTTC
d_call: -
v_call: TRBV20-1
clone_size: -
j_call: TRBJ2-5

cdr3_aa: CASSDEGLAGGSETQYF
cdr3_nt: TGTGCCAGCAGCGACGAAGGACTAGCGGGGGGCTCAGAGACCCAGTACTTC
d_call: TRBD2
v_call: TRBV9
clone_size: -
j_call: TRBJ2-5

cdr3_aa: CASSLGTVGEKLFF
cdr3_nt: TGTGCCAGCAGCTTGGGCACCGTCGGCGAAAAACTGTTTTTT
d_call: -
v_call: TRBV7-9
clone_size: -
j_call: TRBJ1-4

cdr3_aa: CASSRSPQETQCF
cdr3_nt: TGTGCTAGCAGTCGGAGCCCTCAAGAGACCCAGTGCTTC
d_call: -
v_call: TRBV2
clone_size: -
j_call: TRBJ2-5

cdr3_aa: CASSSWTGPYEQYF
cdr3_nt: TGTGCCAGCAGCTCATGGACAGGACCCTACGAGCAGTACTTC
d_call: TRBD1
v_call: TRBV7-2
clone_size: -
j_call: TRBJ2-7

cdr3_aa: CASSERGIQETQYF
cdr3_nt: TGTGCCAGTAGCGAGCGGGGAATACAAGAGACCCAGTACTTC
d_call: TRBD2
v_call: TRBV19
clone_size: -
j_call: TRBJ2-5

cdr3_aa: CATSRGAGQTLNEQFF
cdr3_nt: TGTGCCACCAGCAGGGGTGCGGGACAGACCCTCAATGAGCAGTTCTTC
d_call: -
v_call: TRBV15
clone_size: many
j_call: TRBJ2-1

cdr3_aa: CASYRGSSYEQYF
cdr3_nt: TGTGCCAGCTACAGGGGGAGCTCCTACGAGCAGTACTTC
d_call: TRBD1
v_call: TRBV2
clone_size: -
j_call: TRBJ2-7

cdr3_aa: CAISDGEGYTF
cdr3_nt: TGTGCCATCAGTGATGGGGAGGGCTACACCTTC
d_call: -
v_call: TRBV10-3
clone_size: -
j_call: TRBJ1-2

cdr3_aa: CASSQARISRRETQYF
cdr3_nt: TGTGCCAGCAGCCAAGCAAGGATTAGCCGACGAGAGACCCAGTACTTC
d_call: -
v_call: TRBV14
clone_size: -
j_call: TRBJ2-5

cdr3_aa: CASSLSQNPYGYTF
cdr3_nt: TGTGCCAGCAGTTTATCGCAAAACCCGTATGGCTACACCTTC
d_call: -
v_call: TRBV27
clone_size: many
j_call: TRBJ1-2

cdr3_aa: CASSPSSPPDGCTF
cdr3_nt: TGTGCCAGCTCACCCTCAAGCCCCCCGGATGGCTGCACCTTC
d_call: -
v_call: TRBV18
clone_size: -
j_call: TRBJ1-2

cdr3_aa: CASRRTGYNEQFF
cdr3_nt: TGTGCCAGCAGGCGGACAGGGTACAATGAGCAGTTCTTC
d_call: TRBD1
v_call: TRBV3-1
clone_size: many
j_call: TRBJ2-1

cdr3_aa: CASSLAGGGNSPLHF
cdr3_nt: TGCGCCAGCAGCTTGGCAGGGGGCGGTAATTCACCCCTCCACTTT
d_call: TRBD1
v_call: TRBV5-1
clone_size: many
j_call: TRBJ1-6

cdr3_aa: CASNTVSQGTSEQYF
cdr3_nt: TGTGCCAGTAATACAGTCTCCCAGGGAACCTCCGAGCAGTACTTC
d_call: -
v_call: TRBV19
clone_size: many
j_call: TRBJ2-7

cdr3_aa: CSATVAGGSTGEQYF
cdr3_nt: TGCAGTGCGACCGTAGCGGGAGGCTCAACCGGCGAGCAGTACTTC
d_call: TRBD2
v_call: TRBV20-1
clone_size: many
j_call: TRBJ2-7

cdr3_aa: CSTSTGRLTDTQYF
cdr3_nt: TGCAGTACCTCAACTGGTAGGCTCACAGATACGCAGTATTTT
d_call: -
v_call: TRBV20-1
clone_size: many
j_call: TRBJ2-3

cdr3_aa: CASSWEANSPLHF
cdr3_nt: TGTGCCAGCAGCTGGGAAGCTAATTCACCCCTCCACTTT
d_call: -
v_call: TRBV2
clone_size: -
j_call: TRBJ1-6

cdr3_aa: CASSQDGGKNQPQRF
cdr3_nt: TGTGCCAGCAGCCAAGATGGAGGGAAGAATCAGCCCCAGCGTTTT
d_call: -
v_call: TRBV7-8
clone_size: -
j_call: TRBJ1-5

cdr3_aa: CAISEQFTSGTNTGELFF
cdr3_nt: TGTGCCATCAGTGAACAATTCACTAGCGGGACGAACACCGGGGAGCTGTTTTTT
d_call: TRBD2
v_call: TRBV10-3
clone_size: many
j_call: TRBJ2-2

cdr3_aa: CSAGGALAGVPDTQYF
cdr3_nt: TGCAGTGCCGGGGGGGCGCTAGCGGGAGTACCAGATACGCAGTATTTT
d_call: TRBD2
v_call: TRBV20-1
clone_size: many
j_call: TRBJ2-3

cdr3_aa: CASSPQGQNSPLHF
cdr3_nt: TGTGCCAGCAGTCCACAGGGCCAGAATTCACCCCTCCACTTT
d_call: -
v_call: TRBV2
clone_size: few
j_call: TRBJ1-6

cdr3_aa: CSASSGTGSYNEQFF
cdr3_nt: TGCAGTGCTAGTTCCGGGACAGGGTCCTACAATGAGCAGTTCTTC
d_call: TRBD1
v_call: TRBV20-1
clone_size: many
j_call: TRBJ2-1

cdr3_aa: CASSKGLQETQYF
cdr3_nt: TGTGCAAGCAGCAAAGGGCTGCAAGAGACCCAGTACTTC
d_call: -
v_call: TRBV2
clone_size: -
j_call: TRBJ2-5

cdr3_aa: CAITAGGYEQYF
cdr3_nt: TGTGCCATCACGGCAGGGGGCTACGAGCAGTACTTC
d_call: TRBD1
v_call: TRBV10-3
clone_size: few
j_call: TRBJ2-7

cdr3_aa: CASSVGSRSTGELFF
cdr3_nt: TGTGCCAGCAGCGTAGGTTCCAGGAGCACCGGGGAGCTGTTTTTT
d_call: -
v_call: TRBV9
clone_size: many
j_call: TRBJ2-2

cdr3_aa: CASSYGAGGSYNEQFF
cdr3_nt: TGTGCCAGCAGTTACGGGGCGGGTGGATCCTACAATGAGCAGTTCTTC
d_call: -
v_call: TRBV6-2/TRBV6-3
clone_size: -
j_call: TRBJ2-1

cdr3_aa: CATSTLAVAKNIQYF
cdr3_nt: TGTGCCACCAGTACCCTCGCGGTAGCCAAAAACATTCAGTACTTC
d_call: -
v_call: TRBV24-1
clone_size: -
j_call: TRBJ2-4

cdr3_aa: CASSQNGPSNYGYTF
cdr3_nt: TGTGCCAGCAGCCAAAACGGGCCTTCTAACTATGGCTACACCTTC
d_call: -
v_call: TRBV3-1
clone_size: many
j_call: TRBJ1-2

cdr3_aa: CASSENDGFTYEQYF
cdr3_nt: TGTGCCAGCAGTGAAAACGACGGATTTACCTACGAGCAGTACTTC
d_call: -
v_call: TRBV25-1
clone_size: -
j_call: TRBJ2-7

cdr3_aa: CASSGNSNQPQHF
cdr3_nt: TGTGCCAGCTCAGGTAATAGCAATCAGCCCCAGCATTTT
d_call: -
v_call: TRBV18
clone_size: many
j_call: TRBJ1-5

cdr3_aa: CASSLSRGMDGYTF
cdr3_nt: TGTGCCAGCAGCTTAAGCCGGGGGATGGATGGCTACACCTTC
d_call: -
v_call: TRBV7-9
clone_size: few
j_call: TRBJ1-2

cdr3_aa: CSARDFSATTYEQYF
cdr3_nt: TGCAGTGCTCGCGACTTTTCGGCTACCACCTACGAGCAGTACTTC
d_call: -
v_call: TRBV20-1
clone_size: -
j_call: TRBJ2-7

cdr3_aa: CASSGPGLFRSEQFF
cdr3_nt: TGTGCCAGTAGCGGACCGGGACTCTTCCGTTCAGAGCAGTTCTTC
d_call: -
v_call: TRBV19
clone_size: many
j_call: TRBJ2-1

cdr3_aa: CSARSPLGGSEQYF
cdr3_nt: TGCAGTGCTAGATCCCCGCTCGGGGGCTCCGAGCAGTACTTC
d_call: -
v_call: TRBV20-1
clone_size: many
j_call: TRBJ2-7

cdr3_aa: CASSLPGTTYGYTF
cdr3_nt: TGTGCCAGCAGCCTCCCCGGGACAACCTATGGCTACACCTTC
d_call: -
v_call: TRBV5-6
clone_size: many
j_call: TRBJ1-2

cdr3_aa: CASSSGLAVYTGELFF
cdr3_nt: TGTGCCAGCAGTTCTGGACTAGCGGTTTATACCGGGGAGCTGTTTTTT
d_call: TRBD2
v_call: TRBV7-6
clone_size: many
j_call: TRBJ2-2

cdr3_aa: CASSLPEYNEQFF
cdr3_nt: TGTGCCAGCAGTTTGCCCGAGTACAATGAGCAGTTCTTC
d_call: -
v_call: TRBV12-3/TRBV12-4
clone_size: many
j_call: TRBJ2-1

cdr3_aa: CASSQDFAGGGETQYF
cdr3_nt: TGCGCCAGCAGCCAAGATTTCGCGGGAGGGGGGGAGACCCAGTACTTC
d_call: TRBD2
v_call: TRBV4-1
clone_size: many
j_call: TRBJ2-5

cdr3_aa: CASSPPGGGNEQFF
cdr3_nt: TGTGCCAGTAGTCCCCCCGGGGGCGGCAATGAGCAGTTCTTC
d_call: -
v_call: TRBV19
clone_size: once
j_call: TRBJ2-1

cdr3_aa: CASRAQHF
cdr3_nt: TGTGCCAGTAGGGCCCAGCATTTT
d_call: -
v_call: TRBV19
clone_size: -
j_call: TRBJ1-5

cdr3_aa: CASSQGKNTEAFF
cdr3_nt: TGTGCCAGCAGCCAGGGCAAGAACACTGAAGCTTTCTTT
d_call: -
v_call: TRBV3-1
clone_size: many
j_call: TRBJ1-1

cdr3_aa: CASSWGQVANNSPLHF
cdr3_nt: TGTGCCAGCAGCTGGGGACAGGTCGCAAATAATTCACCCCTCCACTTT
d_call: TRBD1
v_call: TRBV5-4
clone_size: -
j_call: TRBJ1-6

cdr3_aa: CSVERGNDEQYF
cdr3_nt: TGCAGCGTTGAACGCGGGAACGACGAGCAGTACTTC
d_call: -
v_call: TRBV29-1
clone_size: -
j_call: TRBJ2-7